This record looks at one T cell receptor (beta chain) sequence and its context. The antigen is undetermined. This sample is drawn from a study of spatial heterogeneity in lung cancer. Study-wide background: The average count in raw reads for each unique TCR and UMI combination exceeded 9.5 appearances. Study-level results: Blood showed ubiquitous tumor TCRs more often at resection than at routine follow-up.

Carried by each TCR cDNA molecule was a unique molecular identifier. TCRdb reprocessed the 5' RACE reads via MiXCR and lists one record per CDR3 protein. This table has tens of thousands of distinct CDR3 sequences, 15% to 20% appearing once. Noted time point: sample taken at primary tumor resection. Whole RNA, isolated from tumor, nontumor lung or frozen PBMC, was sequenced without prior sorting. Untreated early-stage non-small cell lung cancer patients, 72 in total, were the donors. Germline CDR1 GTSNPN, CDR2 SVGIG (reference sequence). CDR3 length: 14 amino acids. The ends were cut back, 8 bases at V and 2 bases at J, with 16 bases in the middle.

The sequencing used PBMCs, collected at surgery. V gene TRBV30 combines with J gene TRBJ1-5; no clear D gene. The receptor was isolated from a male donor with early-stage non-small cell lung cancer. The CDR3 region is CAVKSGRGNQPQHF. In DNA, the CDR3 is TGTGCCGTTAAGTCGGGCCGAGGCAATCAGCCCCAGCATTTT.